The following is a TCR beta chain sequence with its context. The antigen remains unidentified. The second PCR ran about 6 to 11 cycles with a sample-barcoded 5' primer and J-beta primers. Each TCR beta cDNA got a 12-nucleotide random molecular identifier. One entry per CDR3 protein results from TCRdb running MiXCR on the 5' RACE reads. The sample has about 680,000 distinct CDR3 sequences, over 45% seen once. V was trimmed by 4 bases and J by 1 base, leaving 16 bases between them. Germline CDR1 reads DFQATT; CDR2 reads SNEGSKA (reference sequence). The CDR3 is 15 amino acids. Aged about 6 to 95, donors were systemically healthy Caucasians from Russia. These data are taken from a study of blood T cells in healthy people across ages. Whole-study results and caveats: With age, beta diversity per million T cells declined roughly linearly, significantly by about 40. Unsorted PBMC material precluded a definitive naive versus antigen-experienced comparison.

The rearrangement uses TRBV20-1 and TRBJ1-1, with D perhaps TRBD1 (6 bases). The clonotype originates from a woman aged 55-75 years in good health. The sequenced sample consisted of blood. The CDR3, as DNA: TGCAGTGCTAAGACGGGACAACCTAGGAACACTGAAGCTTTCTTT. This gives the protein CSAKTGQPRNTEAFF.